Presented here are 29 T cell receptor beta chains from one specimen sequenced in a study of T cell clonality in common variable immunodeficiency. Only in-frame clones appear in the TCRdb table, and some are missing; sequencing was by immunoSEQ multiplex PCR. Singletons are absent from the sample, which has tens of thousands of clones. Sequencing was done on a sample of peripheral blood mononuclear cells. Source of these receptors: a person aged 18 to 70 in good health.

About this clone itself: The read is 3 residues too short to cover the CDR3 end, so that end is filled in from the germline J gene. The chain recombines TRBV30 with TRBJ1-2; D uncertain. The germline gives CDR1 GTSNPN, CDR2 SVGIG (reference sequence). This CDR3 region has 12 residues. The CDR3 spells CAWGTTSFDYTF. Partial CDR3 DNA: TGTGCCTGGGGAACCACTAGTTTTGAC.

This clone was observed many times. The observed sequence ends 3 residues before the CDR3 terminus, with the missing tail filled in from the germline J gene. The chain uses TRBV7-6 and TRBJ2-3, with 13 bases that match TRBD2. Germline trimming cut 5 bases from V and 2 bases from J; bases unmatched to any gene: 7. Germline V lookup: CDR1 SGHVS, CDR2 FNYEAQ. The CDR3 is 17 amino acids. The CDR3 bases that were read are TGTGCCAGCAGCCCCGGACTAGCGGGAGCCTACACAGATACG. It translates to CASSPGLAGAYTDT. The entire CDR3 reads CASSPGLAGAYTDTQYF. The full variable domain, its missing parts supplied by reference TRBV7-6 and TRBJ2-3, is GAGVSQSPRYKVTKRGQDVALRCDPISGHVSLYWYRQALGQGPEFLTYFNYEAQQDKSGLPNDRFSAERPEGSISTLTIQRTEQRDSAMYRCASSPGLAGAYTDTQYFGPGTRLTVL.

In its sample, this clone was seen many times. The read ends 3 residues early relative to the CDR3; the germline J gene fills the gap. This sequence joins TRBV7-9 and TRBJ1-2, with D uncertain. V was clipped by 5 bases and J by 4 bases, with 14 bases between them. Germline V CDR1 and CDR2: SEHNR, FQNEAQ (reference sequence). The CDR3 runs to 14 residues. CDR3 DNA (partial): TGTGCCAGCAGCCCCCAGTCGGGTACCTATGGC. Its protein is CASSPQSGTYG. The whole CDR3 reads CASSPQSGTYGYTF.

This clone occurred many times. From the germline J gene comes the end of the CDR3, since the read stops 3 residues before it. V is TRBV5-5 and J is TRBJ1-5; D is undetermined. V was pared by 2 bases and J by 4 bases, with 13 bases between. There are 15 residues in the CDR3. The germline V gene has CDR1 SGHKS and CDR2 YYEKEE (reference sequence). CDR3 DNA (partial): TGTGCCAGCAGCTTAGATCCCACTCGAAATCAGCCC. Residues: CASSLDPTRNQP. The whole CDR3 protein is CASSLDPTRNQPQHF.

In this sample, this clone turned up many times. The read falls 3 residues short of the CDR3 end, and the missing part is taken from the germline J gene. The V gene is TRBV7-8, the J gene TRBJ2-3; 10 nucleotides line up with TRBD2. Germline assignment: CDR1 SGHVS and CDR2 FQNEAQ. The CDR3 is made up of 15 amino acids. After removal of 2 bases from V and 3 bases from J, the junction contained 2 bases not matched to a gene. This chain's CDR3 is CASSLSSGGTDTQYF. CDR3 bases read: TGTGCCAGCAGCTTAAGTAGCGGGGGGACAGATACG.

This clone occurred many times. Read sequence stops 3 residues before the CDR3 end, and the germline J gene provides the missing end. V and J are TRBV12-3 or TRBV12-4 and TRBJ2-5; the match to TRBD2 covers 12 bases. V lost 6 bases to trimming and J lost 3 bases; unmatched junction nucleotides: 5. This CDR3 region has 15 residues. The DNA read from the CDR3 is TGTGCCAGCAGGCAGAGACTAGCGGGAGAAGAGACC. Protein: CASRQRLAGEET. The whole CDR3 protein reads CASRQRLAGEETQYF.

This clone has a count of ten or more. The CDR3 extends 3 residues past the end of the read, so its final part is completed from the germline J gene. The J gene is TRBJ2-1, the V gene TRBV20-1; 7 nucleotides agree with TRBD2. Germline-derived CDR1 and CDR2 are DFQATT and SNEGSKA (reference sequence). There are 16 residues in the CDR3. V lost 3 bases to trimming and J lost 4 bases; unmatched junction nucleotides: 12. This chain's CDR3 is CSASRREPSHYNEQFF. CDR3 bases read: TGCAGTGCTAGCAGGCGGGAGCCCTCCCATTACAATGAG.

This clone was detected many times. Sequencing ends 3 residues short of the CDR3 end; the germline J gene provides the rest. The chain links TRBV5-1 to TRBJ2-6, with 12 bases matching TRBD1. CDR3 size: 18 residues. After removal of 1 base from V and 1 base from J, the junction contained 3 bases not matched to a gene. Germline V gene sequence: CDR1 SGHRS, CDR2 YFSETQ. This CDR3 reads CASSLSGQGASGANVLTF. The sequenced part of the CDR3 DNA is TGCGCCAGCAGCTTGTCGGGACAGGGGGCATCTGGGGCCAACGTC.

This clone was counted ten times or more. The read terminates 3 residues before the CDR3 end, so the remaining end is supplied by the germline J gene. The chain has TRBV5-1 and TRBJ2-5; D may match TRBD1 or TRBD2 (6 bases each). The CDR3 runs 14 residues. Trimming took off 4 bases at V and 5 bases at J, with 15 bases between the two ends. Germline-derived CDR1 and CDR2 are SGHRS and YFSETQ. CDR3 sequence: CASSPQGGWETQYF. Incomplete CDR3 DNA: TGCGCCAGCAGCCCACAGGGAGGTTGGGAGACC.

This clone has at least ten counts. The covered CDR3 bases are TGTGCCAGCAGCTTAGGGCAGGGCTCTACCGGGGAG. Translated: CASSLGQGSTGE. From start to end, the CDR3 is CASSLGQGSTGELFF. This chain uses TRBV7-3 with TRBJ2-2, with a tentative D call TRBD1 (5 bases). The read stops 3 residues short of the end of the CDR3; the missing end is completed from the germline J gene. This CDR3 is built from 15 residues. The germline gives CDR1 SGHTA, CDR2 FQGTGA. V lost 2 bases and J lost 5, with 12 bases in between.

In this sample, this clone turned up many times. The CDR3 spells CSAKMDRGHWETQYF. CDR3 bases read: TGCAGTGCTAAAATGGACAGGGGGCACTGGGAGACC. The rearrangement links TRBV20-1 to TRBJ2-5, with 11 bases fitting TRBD1. From the germline J gene comes the end of the CDR3, since the read stops 3 residues before it. This CDR3 has 15 amino acids. Germline V lookup: CDR1 DFQATT, CDR2 SNEGSKA (reference sequence). The trim removed 4 bases at V and 5 bases at J, leaving 9 bases unmatched.

This clone showed up many times. The CDR3 end falls 3 residues outside the read, so it is completed with the germline J gene. The chain links TRBV5-1 to TRBJ1-3, with a weak D call TRBD1 (5 bases). Germline V gene lookup returns CDR1 SGHRS and CDR2 YFSETQ. Trimming stripped 0 bases from V and 1 base from J, with 11 bases between. The length of the CDR3 is 16 residues. CDR3 bases read: TGCGCCAGCAGCTTGGAAGGGGTAAGGTCTGGAAACACC. This codes for CASSLEGVRSGNT. The whole CDR3 reads CASSLEGVRSGNTIYF.

This clone was recorded at least ten times. The read is 3 residues too short to cover the CDR3 end, so that end is filled in from the germline J gene. The gene calls are TRBV27 and TRBJ2-3; 9 bases are a match to TRBD2. There are 15 residues in the CDR3. Trimming took 2 bases from V and 0 from J; bases not matched to a gene: 0. In germline, CDR1 is MNHEY, CDR2 SMNVEV (reference sequence). The CDR3 protein is CASSLTSGSTDTQYF. Incomplete CDR3 DNA: TGTGCCAGCAGTTTAACTAGCGGGAGCACAGATACG.

This clone was found many times. The read finishes 3 residues shy of the CDR3 end, and the germline J gene is used to complete it. The V call is TRBV19, the J call TRBJ2-5; D may be TRBD2 (6 bases). V was clipped by 3 bases and J by 5 bases, with 13 bases between them. Germline V gene sequence: CDR1 LNHDA, CDR2 SQIVND (reference sequence). CDR3 length: 14 residues. The CDR3 region is CASSMPREDETQYF. The sequenced CDR3 bases are TGTGCCAGTAGTATGCCCAGGGAGGACGAGACC.

In this sample, this clone turned up many times. The CDR3 end is not reached by the read, which stops 3 residues before it; the germline J gene fills it in. This chain connects TRBV20-1 to TRBJ1-1, with no clear D. Germline V gene data show CDR1 as DFQATT and CDR2 as SNEGSKA (reference sequence). There are 12 residues in the CDR3. The V and J ends lost 0 bases and 6 bases respectively, with 8 bases between them. CDR3 residues: CSARDQVPEAFF. CDR3 DNA (partial): TGCAGTGCTAGAGATCAGGTCCCTGAA.

This clone was seen repeatedly, ten times or more. The read ends 3 residues early relative to the CDR3; the germline J gene fills the gap. V usage is TRBV28 and J usage is TRBJ2-7; 10 nucleotides align to TRBD1. Trimming took 7 bases from V and 3 from J; bases not matched to a gene: 15. The CDR3 contains 17 residues. Germline V CDR1 and CDR2: MDHEN, SYDVKM. The CDR3 sequence: CASNQFRRQGANYEQYF. CDR3 DNA, as far as it was read: TGTGCCAGCAATCAATTCCGAAGACAGGGGGCAAACTACGAG.

This clone was seen many times. The CDR3 is cut off 3 residues early in the read; its end comes from the germline J gene. J is TRBJ2-7 and V is TRBV7-6; unclear D gene. The V end lost 5 bases, the J end lost 6 bases, and 14 bases lay between the germline ends. This CDR3 contains 13 residues. Germline values: CDR1 SGHVS, CDR2 FNYEAQ. CDR3 loop: CASSTWPGSEQYF. The sequenced part of the CDR3 DNA is TGTGCCAGCAGCACATGGCCCGGGTCCGAG.

This clone was counted many times. The read terminates 3 residues ahead of where the CDR3 ends, so the germline J gene completes it. The chain has TRBV20-1 and TRBJ2-7; 8 positions match TRBD1. The CDR3 has 15 residues. The germline CDR1 and CDR2 sequences are DFQATT and SNEGSKA (reference sequence). Germline trimming cut 0 bases from V and 2 bases from J; bases unmatched to any gene: 6. The CDR3 sequence: CSARDHSDRAYEQYF. Partial CDR3 DNA: TGCAGTGCTAGAGACCACTCGGACAGGGCCTACGAG.

In this sample, this clone turned up many times. The read ends 3 residues early relative to the CDR3; the germline J gene fills the gap. The chain links TRBV5-4 to TRBJ1-1, with a possible D match to TRBD1 (6 bases). Trimming took off 4 bases at V and 7 bases at J, with 14 bases between the two ends. The CDR3 covers 13 residues. The germline V gene encodes CDR1 SGHNT and CDR2 YYREEE (reference sequence). This chain's CDR3 is CASSDDGQLEAFF. The CDR3 DNA, read in part, is TGTGCCAGCAGCGACGACGGACAGCTTGAA.

This clone was counted many times. The sequence runs out 3 residues before the end of the CDR3; the remainder is reconstructed from the germline J gene. This chain links TRBV4-2 with TRBJ1-1, with 7 bases aligning to TRBD1. CDR3 size: 19 residues. The V segment lost 0 bases and the J segment 0 bases; nucleotides outside the gene matches: 13. Looked up from germline, CDR1 is LGHNA and CDR2 is YNFKEQ. The sequenced part of the CDR3 DNA is TGTGCCAGCAGCCAAGATCGGGTAGGGGGCAGGGACCTGAACACTGAA. Its translation is CASSQDRVGGRDLNTE. The entire CDR3 is CASSQDRVGGRDLNTEAFF.

This clone has at least ten counts. Read sequence stops 3 residues before the CDR3 end, and the germline J gene provides the missing end. In the same sample, other DNA sequences code for this CDR3. This chain joins TRBV12-3 or TRBV12-4 and TRBJ1-2; 9 nucleotides match TRBD1. The CDR3 runs 13 residues. The J segment lost 5 bases and the V segment lost 3 bases, leaving 1 base of the junction unmatched. The DNA read from the CDR3 is TGTGCCAGCAGTTTGACAGGGGGGTATGGC. Translating it yields CASSLTGGYG. The whole CDR3 protein reads CASSLTGGYGYTF.

The sample holds many counts of this clone. The CDR3 extends 3 residues past the end of the read, so its final part is completed from the germline J gene. The rearrangement uses TRBV19 and TRBJ1-2, with no clear D. Trimming shortened V by 0 bases and J by 4 bases, and 9 bases separated the two germline ends. This CDR3 spans 14 amino acids. Germline V gene data show CDR1 as LNHDA and CDR2 as SQIVND (reference sequence). The CDR3 region is CASSIEEGPYGYTF. The CDR3 bases that were read are TGTGCCAGTAGTATAGAAGAGGGTCCCTATGGC.

This clone appeared many times. Coverage ceases 3 residues before the CDR3 finishes, and the germline J gene fills in the end. The gene calls are TRBV28 and TRBJ2-7; 13 bases are a match to TRBD2. This CDR3 contains 18 residues. Germline CDR1 and CDR2: MDHEN and SYDVKM. V lost 5 bases and J lost 5; bases outside the gene matches: 15. The sequenced part of the CDR3 DNA is TGTGCCAGCAGTACCTCACTAGCGGGAGGGCCTAGTTTCCACGAG. Its translation is CASSTSLAGGPSFHE. The whole CDR3 protein is CASSTSLAGGPSFHEQYF.

In its sample, this clone was seen many times. From the germline J gene comes the end of the CDR3, since the read stops 3 residues before it. The chain joins TRBV19 to TRBJ1-1, with D possibly matching TRBD1 (6 bases). Trimming removed 8 bases at V and 7 bases at J, with 14 bases between. There are 12 residues in the CDR3. Germline V CDR1 and CDR2: LNHDA, SQIVND (reference sequence). Partial CDR3 DNA: TGTGCCAGTGGTAACCGGGACAATGAA. Residues: CASGNRDNE. The whole CDR3 sequence reads CASGNRDNEAFF.

This clone was observed at least ten times. With the read ending 3 residues before the CDR3 end, the germline J gene is used to fill in that end. This chain joins TRBV19 and TRBJ2-7; D is perhaps TRBD1 (5 bases). V was pared by 3 bases and J by 0 bases, with 9 bases between. Germline assignment: CDR1 LNHDA and CDR2 SQIVND (reference sequence). This CDR3 is built from 14 residues. The sequenced part of the CDR3 DNA is TGTGCCAGTAGTATGTTCAGGGACTCCTACGAG. The encoded protein is CASSMFRDSYE. The entire CDR3 sequence reads CASSMFRDSYEQYF.

As to this clone: The CDR3 is cut off 3 residues early in the read; its end comes from the germline J gene. V is TRBV2 and J is TRBJ1-2; D ambiguous. The CDR3 has 15 residues. Per germline, CDR1 SNHLY and CDR2 FYNNEI. CDR3 sequence reads: CASSALLAGNYDYTF. The covered CDR3 bases are TGTGCCAGCAGTGCCCTCCTAGCGGGAAACTACGAC.

The sample holds many counts of this clone. The read gets to within 3 residues of the CDR3 end, and the germline J gene fills in the rest. The J gene is TRBJ1-2, the V gene TRBV19, with D tentatively TRBD1 (6 bases). CDR3 length: 15 amino acids. Germline CDR1 LNHDA, CDR2 SQIVND (reference sequence). Trimming took 5 bases from V and 5 from J, leaving 18 bases between them. The CDR3 bases that were read are TGTGCCAGTAGTTCCATAGGAGACAGGTTTTATGGC. It encodes CASSSIGDRFYG. Given in full, the CDR3 is CASSSIGDRFYGYTF.

This clone was observed many times. The CDR3 end lies 3 residues beyond the end of the read and is filled in from the germline J gene. V is TRBV7-2 and J is TRBJ1-5; D possibly corresponds to TRBD1 (6 bases). Germline V gives CDR1 SGHTA, CDR2 FQGNSA. The CDR3 has 15 amino acids. Trimming left V 5 bases short and J 1 base short, with 12 bases between. The CDR3 loop is CASSPEDRSNQPQHF. The CDR3 DNA, read in part, is TGTGCCAGCAGCCCCGAGGACAGAAGCAATCAGCCC.

This clone was seen at least ten times. The sequence runs out 3 residues before the end of the CDR3; the remainder is reconstructed from the germline J gene. J is TRBJ2-7 and V is TRBV10-3; 8 bases match TRBD2. The germline V gene has CDR1 ENHRY and CDR2 SYGVKD. The trim removed 10 bases at V and 3 bases at J, leaving 11 bases unmatched. The length of the CDR3 is 14 residues. CDR3 sequence: CATKTSAVHYEQYF. CDR3 DNA, as far as it was read: TGTGCCACGAAGACTAGCGCCGTGCACTACGAG.